A selection of T cell receptor beta chains follows, all from one sample in a study of cytotoxic CD8 clonotypes in ibrutinib-treated CLL. The data were produced by immunoSEQ multiplex PCR, yet TCRdb's version contains in-frame clones alone and is incomplete. This table has about 50,000 clones, 50% to 65% appearing once. The source material was PBMCs, sampled after 24 months of ibrutinib treatment. The origin of the receptors is a human donor with chronic lymphocytic leukemia. CDR3s include the opening cysteine and the closing phenylalanine or tryptophan. The D gene is left open where the match is weak. Clone size, where shown, is once, few, many, or a class for clones that have expanded.

TRBV12-5	NA	NA	13	TRBJ1-5	TGTGCTAGTGCCTTACTCGGGGGTCAGCCCCAGCATTTT	CASALLGGQPQHF
TRBV25-1	TRBD1	many	13	TRBJ1-5	TGTGCCAGCAGTGGGACAGGGGACCAGCCCCAGCATTTT	CASSGTGDQPQHF
TRBV15	NA	NA	16	TRBJ1-4	TGTGCCACCAGCAGAGATCGATTTTACGGCGGTGAAAAACTGTTTTTT	CATSRDRFYGGEKLFF
TRBV29-1	NA	few	13	TRBJ2-5	TGCAGCGCCCGAGACAGTTTTCGGGAGACCCAGTACTTC	CSARDSFRETQYF
TRBV9	NA	NA	14	TRBJ1-1	TGTGCCAGCAGCCCTCCGTCCCCCAACACTGAAGCTTTCTTT	CASSPPSPNTEAFF
TRBV19	NA	NA	13	TRBJ1-1	TGTGCCAGTGCATCCGGGCCGAACACTGAAGCTTTCTTT	CASASGPNTEAFF
TRBV7-9	TRBD2	few	17	TRBJ2-7	TGTGCCAGCAGCTTCTCGACTAGCGGGGACTATATGGCCGAGCAGTACTTC	CASSFSTSGDYMAEQYF
TRBV5-1	NA	NA	15	TRBJ1-5	TGCGCCAGCAGCTTGGCCGGGGGGGCGGATCAGCCCCAGCATTTT	CASSLAGGADQPQHF
TRBV10-2	NA	many	13	TRBJ1-1	TGCGCCAGCAGGGCAGGGGCCGACACTGAAGCTTTCTTT	CASRAGADTEAFF
TRBV11-2	NA	NA	16	TRBJ2-1	TGTGCCAGCAGCTTAGATAGCGACAGCTCCTACAATGAGCAGTTCTTC	CASSLDSDSSYNEQFF
TRBV5-1	NA	NA	16	TRBJ1-3	TGCGCCAGCAGGTGGAGTCCTCTCAGCTCTGGAAACACCATATATTTT	CASRWSPLSSGNTIYF
TRBV7-9	NA	NA	14	TRBJ2-1	TGTGCCAGCAGCAGGGACTTCAAAGGCAATGAGCAGTTCTTC	CASSRDFKGNEQFF
TRBV5-4	NA	NA	13	TRBJ1-2	TGTGCCAGCAGCTTGGAGAGGAGTGGAGGCTACACCTTC	CASSLERSGGYTF
TRBV2	TRBD2	NA	16	TRBJ2-3	TGTGCCAGCAGTGAAGTCCAGCGGGGGGGCACAGATACGCAGTATTTT	CASSEVQRGGTDTQYF
TRBV23-1	NA	NA	16	TRBJ1-1	TGCGCCAGCAGTCAATGGCAGGGGTGGTTTCCCCCCGAAGCTTTCTTT	CASSQWQGWFPPEAFF
TRBV6-5	TRBD1	NA	15	TRBJ1-4	TGTGCCAGCAGGGAACCGGGACAGGGGAATGAAAAACTGTTTTTT	CASREPGQGNEKLFF
TRBV2	NA	medium-sized	15	TRBJ2-7	TGTGCCAGCAGTGTCCAGCGGGCCTCGTCCTACGAGCAGTACTTC	CASSVQRASSYEQYF
TRBV25-1	NA	NA	13	TRBJ1-1	TGTGCCAGCAGTGAATTCGGGGTCACTGAAGCTTTCTTT	CASSEFGVTEAFF
TRBV15	NA	once	16	TRBJ2-1	TGTGCCACCAGCAGAACTCAGGGGAGCTCCTACAATGAGCAGTTCTTC	CATSRTQGSSYNEQFF
TRBV4-1	TRBD1	many	14	TRBJ2-7	TGCGCCAGCAGCCAAGCGACAGGGCCCTACGAGCAGTACTTC	CASSQATGPYEQYF
TRBV5-4	NA	NA	14	TRBJ1-2	TGTGCCAGCAGCTTGTGGCAGGGACATTATGGCTACACCTTC	CASSLWQGHYGYTF
TRBV9	NA	NA	15	TRBJ2-5	TGTGCCAGCAGCGTAGGGACTTTTGGATGGGAGACCCAGTACTTC	CASSVGTFGWETQYF
TRBV6-1	TRBD1	NA	13	TRBJ2-2	TGTGCCAGCAGTACCCAGGGGGTCGGGGAGCTGTTTTTT	CASSTQGVGELFF
TRBV5-1	TRBD1	few	13	TRBJ2-7	TGCGCCAGCAGCACGACAGGGAGCCACGAGCAGTACTTC	CASSTTGSHEQYF
TRBV9	NA	few	15	TRBJ1-1	TGTGCCAGCAGCCCCAGAGGTGGGGGGAACACTGAAGCTTTCTTT	CASSPRGGGNTEAFF
TRBV11-2	TRBD1	NA	16	TRBJ2-4	TGTGCCAGCAGCCCGGTCGGGACAGGGAGTCCAAACATTCAGTACTTC	CASSPVGTGSPNIQYF
TRBV4-1	NA	once	16	TRBJ1-6	TGCGCCAGCAGCCAATATAACAGGGTCGCCAATTCACCCCTCCACTTT	CASSQYNRVANSPLHF
TRBV9	TRBD1	NA	13	TRBJ2-1	TGTGCCAGCAGACTCGCAGGGGGCGGGGAGGAGTTCTTC	CASRLAGGGEEFF
TRBV6-1	NA	NA	11	TRBJ2-7	TGTGCCAGCAGTGTGGCCAGCAGTTGGTACTTC	CASSVASSWYF
TRBV6-1	NA	once	14	TRBJ2-5	TGTGCCAGCAAGAATGACAGAGTCCAAGAGACCCAGTACTTC	CASKNDRVQETQYF
TRBV19	NA	NA	14	TRBJ2-3	TGTGCCAGTCTTAGAGGACGGGACCAGGGTACGCAGTATTTT	CASLRGRDQGTQYF
TRBV5-1	NA	NA	14	TRBJ2-5	TGCGCCAGCAGCTTGGCGGTTGGACAAGAGACCCAGTACTTC	CASSLAVGQETQYF
TRBV2	NA	few	13	TRBJ1-5	TGTGCCAGCAGTGGACAGGACAATCAGCCCCAGCATTTT	CASSGQDNQPQHF
TRBV9	TRBD2	NA	15	TRBJ2-3	TGTGCCAGCAGCGCCACTAGCGGGGCCGCAGATACGCAGTATTTT	CASSATSGAADTQYF
TRBV11-2	NA	few	15	TRBJ2-5	TGTGCCAGCAGCTTAGATACGGGGGCGAGGGAGACCCAGTACTTC	CASSLDTGARETQYF
TRBV27	TRBD1	few	16	TRBJ2-5	TGTGCCAGCAGTTTATATGGGACAGGGGGCAGAGAGACCCAGTACTTC	CASSLYGTGGRETQYF
TRBV19	NA	NA	13	TRBJ2-4	TGTGCCAGTAAAGCCCCCGGGCCAAACATTCAGTACTTC	CASKAPGPNIQYF
TRBV6-1	NA	few	14	TRBJ1-5	TGTGCCAGCAGGGAGACGGGGAGCGGTCAGCCCCAGCATTTT	CASRETGSGQPQHF
TRBV27	NA	few	15	TRBJ2-2	TGTGCCAGCAGTTTGAGCAGGGCGGGCACCGGGGAGCTGTTTTTT	CASSLSRAGTGELFF
TRBV5-1	TRBD2	NA	14	TRBJ2-3	TGCGCCAGCAGCTCCGGACTAGTAACAGATACGCAGTATTTT	CASSSGLVTDTQYF
TRBV11-2	NA	NA	14	TRBJ1-4	TGTGCCAGCAGCCCGCGGGGCAGCGTTGAAAAACTGTTTTTT	CASSPRGSVEKLFF
TRBV19	NA	many	12	TRBJ1-2	TGTGCCAGTAGTCCTCGGACCTATGGCTACACCTTC	CASSPRTYGYTF
TRBV6-4	TRBD1	medium-sized	15	TRBJ1-1	TGTGCCAGCAGTGAGAGACAGGGGGGGATCACTGAAGCTTTCTTT	CASSERQGGITEAFF